The 26 T cell receptor beta chains below were found in one sample sequenced in a study of blood T cell repertoires in COVID-19. Repertoires were generated with immunoSEQ multiplex PCR, while TCRdb's copy carries only in-frame clones and drops some. The repertoire holds under 200,000 clones, with roughly 93% as singletons. Sequenced: peripheral blood. The receptors shown here come from a man younger than 30 with acute or convalescent COVID-19.

The chain is built from TRBV18 and TRBJ2-7, with TRBD2 matching over 10 bases. V lost 3 bases to trimming and J lost 7 bases; unmatched junction nucleotides: 3. The CDR3 contains 13 residues. In germline, CDR1 is KGHSH, CDR2 LQKENI. CDR3: CASSPATSGEQYF. The CDR3 region has the DNA TGTGCCAGCTCACCTGCGACTAGCGGGGAGCAGTACTTC.

The chain joins TRBV7-8 to TRBJ1-4; 9 bases map to TRBD1. The germline gives CDR1 SGHVS, CDR2 FQNEAQ. The CDR3 loop spans 12 amino acids. Trimming at V came to 4 bases and at J to 13 bases, leaving 4 bases not matched to a gene. Here the CDR3 reads CASSSGDRALFF. In nucleotides, the CDR3 is TGTGCCAGCAGCTCAGGGGACAGGGCACTGTTTTTT. Using reference TRBV7-8 and TRBJ1-4 for the parts outside the CDR3, the full variable domain is GAGVSQSPRYKVAKRGQDVALRCDPISGHVSLFWYQQALGQGPEFLTYFQNEAQLDKSGLPSDRFFAERPEGSVSTLKIQRTQQEDSAVYLCASSSGDRALFFGSGTQLSVL.

This chain uses TRBV6-5 with TRBJ2-1, with 7 bases that match TRBD2. This CDR3 has 15 residues. The germline CDR1 and CDR2 sequences are MNHEY and SVGAGI. With V trimmed by 4 bases and J by 4 bases, 7 bases remained unmatched. The CDR3 region is CASSSAGDFYNEQFF. CDR3 in DNA: TGTGCCAGCAGTTCGGCGGGAGACTTTTACAATGAGCAGTTCTTC.

V usage is TRBV19 and J usage is TRBJ1-3; a weak D match, TRBD1 (5 bases). Germline CDR1 LNHDA, CDR2 SQIVND (reference sequence). The ends were cut back, 4 bases at V and 1 base at J, with 17 bases in the middle. The CDR3 is made up of 17 amino acids. CDR3 in DNA: TGTGCCAGTAGTACCCCCCCGGGCAGGACATCTGGAAACACCATATATTTT. Translated, it gives CASSTPPGRTSGNTIYF.

The V and J genes are TRBV19 and TRBJ1-1, with a tentative D call TRBD1 (6 bases). Looked up from germline, CDR1 is LNHDA and CDR2 is SQIVND (reference sequence). This CDR3 contains 13 residues. V lost 7 bases and J 1 base, leaving 10 bases between the germline ends. The CDR3 sequence: CASKVRGNTEAFF. As DNA, the CDR3 is TGTGCCAGTAAGGTCAGGGGGAACACTGAAGCTTTCTTT.

The CDR3 region is CASSIDQGLGAFF. The CDR3 nucleotides are TGTGCCAGTAGTATAGATCAGGGTCTTGGAGCTTTCTTT. This chain joins TRBV19 and TRBJ1-1, with D possibly being TRBD1 (5 bases). This CDR3 has 13 residues. V was pared by 0 bases and J by 10 bases, with 12 bases between. Germline CDR1 LNHDA, CDR2 SQIVND (reference sequence).

This clone came up once. The rearrangement links TRBV6-6 to TRBJ2-1; 13 bases agree with TRBD2. The CDR3 extends over 18 amino acids. Germline V gene sequence: CDR1 MNHNY, CDR2 SVGAGI (reference sequence). V gave up 5 bases and J gave up 1 base; unmatched junction bases: 8. The CDR3 DNA sequence: TGTGCCAGCAGTCCCACGGGACTAGCGGGGCCTTCCTACAATGAGCAGTTCTTC. It yields the protein CASSPTGLAGPSYNEQFF.

The rearrangement uses TRBV2 and TRBJ1-5; possibly TRBD1 for D (5 bases). This CDR3 is built from 14 residues. V dropped 2 bases and J dropped 7 bases, with 12 bases sitting between them. Germline V gene data show CDR1 as SNHLY and CDR2 as FYNNEI. The DNA for the CDR3 is TGTGCCAGCAGTGAATGGGAGGGGAGACAGCCCCAGCATTTT. It encodes CASSEWEGRQPQHF.

V gene TRBV18 combines with J gene TRBJ1-5, with 8 bases that match TRBD1. The CDR3 spans 15 residues. V dropped 4 bases and J dropped 5; count of bases not matched to a gene: 7. The V gene's germline CDR1 is KGHSH and CDR2 LQKENI. The CDR3 nucleotides are TGTGCCAGCTCACGTGCACAGGGGGTGCATCAGCCCCAGCATTTT. Amino acid sequence: CASSRAQGVHQPQHF. Full variable domain (outside the CDR3, taken from reference TRBV18 and TRBJ1-5): NAGVMQNPRHLVRRRGQEARLRCSPMKGHSHVYWYRQLPEEGLKFMVYLQKENIIDESGMPKERFSAEFPKEGPSILRIQQVVRGDSAAYFCASSRAQGVHQPQHFGDGTRLSIL.

The J gene is TRBJ1-2, the V gene TRBV18, with 9 bases that match TRBD1. Germline V gene data show CDR1 as KGHSH and CDR2 as LQKENI. Losses at the gene ends were 5 bases for V and 7 bases for J; bases not matched to a gene: 5. The CDR3 spans 13 residues. The CDR3 DNA follows: TGTGCCAGCTCATCGGGACAGGGAATTGGCTACACCTTC. It codes for CASSSGQGIGYTF. Using reference TRBV18 and TRBJ1-2 for the parts outside the CDR3, the full variable domain is NAGVMQNPRHLVRRRGQEARLRCSPMKGHSHVYWYRQLPEEGLKFMVYLQKENIIDESGMPKERFSAEFPKEGPSILRIQQVVRGDSAAYFCASSSGQGIGYTFGSGTRLTVV.

The rearrangement joins TRBV29-1 to TRBJ1-1; no reliable D call. The germline V gene encodes CDR1 SQVTM and CDR2 ANQGSEA. V was cut by 6 bases and J by 4 bases, with 21 bases left in between. This CDR3 has 15 residues. CDR3 nucleotides: TGCAGCGTCGCCCGGAGTGTCGCCGAGGGCACTGAAGCTTTCTTT. It encodes CSVARSVAEGTEAFF.

This sequence joins TRBV30 and TRBJ1-6, with unresolved D. The CDR3 runs to 12 residues. The germline V gene has CDR1 GTSNPN and CDR2 SVGIG (reference sequence). The V gene lost 4 bases and the J gene lost 7 bases, with 8 bases spanning the gap. CDR3 in DNA: TGTGCCTGGACCTACTGGAATTCACCCCTCCACTTT. This translates into CAWTYWNSPLHF.

This sequence joins TRBV10-1 and TRBJ1-1, with 7 bases that match TRBD1. The germline V gene encodes CDR1 WNHNN and CDR2 SYGVQD (reference sequence). The CDR3 is 16 amino acids. Unmatched junction bases numbered 13, after V lost 6 bases and J lost 3 bases. The chain's CDR3 is CASSLPGRGSYTEAFF. CDR3 sequence (DNA): TGCGCCAGCAGCTTACCGGGCAGGGGGAGTTACACTGAAGCTTTCTTT.

This chain links TRBV14 with TRBJ2-1; 7 bases agree with TRBD2. Germline assignment: CDR1 SGHDN and CDR2 FVKESK. J was trimmed by 5 bases and V by 2 bases; bases with no gene match: 9. CDR3 length equals 16 residues. The CDR3 DNA is TGTGCCAGCAGCCAATGGAGGACTAGGTCTGACAATGAGCAGTTCTTC. Translating it yields CASSQWRTRSDNEQFF.

This chain uses TRBV27 with TRBJ1-3; 8 bases agree with TRBD1. Germline V lookup: CDR1 MNHEY, CDR2 SMNVEV (reference sequence). CDR3 length equals 16 residues. V dropped 2 bases and J dropped 2; count of bases not matched to a gene: 5. CDR3 loop: CASSLDFRGPGNTIYF. In DNA form, the CDR3 reads TGTGCCAGCAGTTTAGATTTCAGGGGGCCTGGAAACACCATATATTTT.

The genes are TRBV12-5 and TRBJ1-2; D remains unclear. Germline lookup yields CDR1 LGHNT and CDR2 FRNRAP. Trimming pared 6 bases from V and 7 bases from J, leaving 18 bases between. This CDR3 comprises 14 residues. CDR3 sequence reads: CASGRGALAPGYTF. The CDR3 nucleotides read TGTGCTAGTGGCCGAGGCGCCCTTGCCCCTGGCTACACCTTC.

The CDR3 sequence: CASSLELAGGPGTDTQYF. As DNA, the CDR3 is TGTGCCAGCAGCTTGGAACTAGCGGGAGGGCCTGGCACAGATACGCAGTATTTT. V usage is TRBV11-2 and J usage is TRBJ2-3; 13 bases align to TRBD2. This CDR3 is 18 amino acids long. Germline V gene lookup returns CDR1 SGHAT and CDR2 FQNNGV. V was clipped by 3 bases and J by 1 base; unmatched bases: 7.

This chain uses TRBV5-6 with TRBJ1-2; no reliable D call. Germline CDR1 SGHDT, CDR2 YYEEEE. There are 12 residues in the CDR3. The V and J ends lost 3 bases and 4 bases respectively, with 7 bases between them. DNA of the CDR3: TGTGCCAGCAGCTCCGAGGGCTATGGCTACACCTTC. Translation: CASSSEGYGYTF.

The chain recombines TRBV4-1 with TRBJ1-1; D is uncertain. CDR3 length equals 15 residues. Germline CDR1 and CDR2: MGHRA and YSYEKL. Trimming took off 3 bases at V and 1 base at J, with 12 bases between the two ends. CDR3 bases: TGCGCCAGCAGCCATTACGCTATTAAGAACACTGAAGCTTTCTTT. Its translation: CASSHYAIKNTEAFF.

CDR3 in amino acids: CASSPQRAGAEAFF. The CDR3 DNA reads TGTGCCAGCTCACCACAAAGGGCGGGAGCGGAAGCTTTCTTT. The chain uses TRBV18 and TRBJ1-1; D is unclear. This CDR3 has 14 residues. V dropped 1 base and J dropped 8 bases, with 14 bases sitting between them. Germline V gives CDR1 KGHSH, CDR2 LQKENI.

The genes are TRBV19 and TRBJ1-2; D gene ambiguous. V was trimmed by 5 bases and J by 8 bases, leaving 15 bases between them. Germline assignment: CDR1 LNHDA and CDR2 SQIVND (reference sequence). The CDR3 length is 13 residues. The CDR3 protein is CASSVTVSEGYTF. DNA for the CDR3: TGTGCCAGTAGTGTCACGGTGAGCGAAGGCTACACCTTC.

V and J are TRBV12-3 or TRBV12-4 and TRBJ1-5; D ambiguous. The CDR3 extends over 13 amino acids. With 10 bases removed from V and 0 bases from J, the gap between germline ends came to 10 bases. The CDR3 sequence: CATMRDSNQPQHF. CDR3 DNA sequence: TGTGCCACCATGAGGGATAGCAATCAGCCCCAGCATTTT.

This chain connects TRBV27 to TRBJ1-1, with 7 bases that match TRBD1. Germline values: CDR1 MNHEY, CDR2 SMNVEV (reference sequence). The CDR3 spans 15 residues. Trimming took 7 bases from V and 4 from J; bases not matched to a gene: 12. CDR3 residues: CASIRITGVGTEAFF. In nucleotides, the CDR3 is TGTGCCAGCATAAGAATCACAGGGGTGGGCACTGAAGCTTTCTTT.

The chain has TRBV20-1 and TRBJ2-7; D gene uncertain. V shed 0 bases and J shed 6 bases, with 6 bases lying between them. The germline CDR1 and CDR2 sequences are DFQATT and SNEGSKA (reference sequence). The CDR3 is 11 amino acids. DNA of the CDR3: TGCAGTGCTAGAGATCCCAGCGAGCAGTACTTC. Translating gives CSARDPSEQYF.

The chain recombines TRBV27 with TRBJ2-1; a possible D gene is TRBD2 (6 bases). This CDR3 has 17 amino acids. Germline assignment: CDR1 MNHEY and CDR2 SMNVEV (reference sequence). V shed 8 bases and J shed 0 bases, with 20 bases lying between them. The CDR3 sequence is CASVPRLGVSSYNEQFF. The CDR3 region has the DNA TGTGCCAGCGTCCCCCGACTAGGGGTAAGCTCCTACAATGAGCAGTTCTTC.

This chain joins TRBV27 and TRBJ1-5; a possible D gene is TRBD1 (5 bases). The CDR3 consists of 15 residues. Between the trimmed V and J ends, which lost 2 bases and 2 bases, there was a span of 10 bases. Germline V gives CDR1 MNHEY, CDR2 SMNVEV (reference sequence). The CDR3 is CASSLGGIGNQPQHF. The CDR3 nucleotides are TGTGCCAGCAGTTTAGGGGGGATCGGCAATCAGCCCCAGCATTTT.